This is a list of T cell receptor beta chains from one sample in a study of CD8+ T cells in alopecia areata. The protocol was immunoSEQ multiplex PCR, while the TCRdb copy is restricted to in-frame clones and leaves out a portion. The repertoire holds 130,000 to 150,000 clones, with about 89% as singletons. This sample comprised CD8+ T cells sorted from blood, obtained at week 0. The receptor set was obtained from a human donor with alopecia areata. Both conserved end residues are part of each CDR3. The D gene is left open where the match is weak. Not every row has a clone size; where given, it reads once, few, many or a size class.

NA,NA,15,TRBJ2-1,TRBV6-5,CASSYSQGFYNEQFF,TGTGCCAGCAGTTACTCTCAGGGGTTCTACAATGAGCAGTTCTTC
TRBD1,NA,15,TRBJ2-7,TRBV7-9,CASSSEDRPAYEQYF,TGTGCCAGCAGCTCCGAGGACAGGCCCGCCTACGAGCAGTACTTC
TRBD2,NA,14,TRBJ2-1,TRBV6-4,CASSFKRENNEQFF,TGTGCCAGCAGTTTCAAGCGGGAGAACAATGAGCAGTTCTTC
NA,NA,12,TRBJ1-2,TRBV7-9,CASSLDSYGYTF,TGTGCCAGCAGCTTGGACAGCTATGGCTACACCTTC
NA,NA,15,TRBJ2-3,TRBV9,CASSVWGRATDTQYF,TGTGCCAGCAGCGTATGGGGGAGAGCGACAGATACGCAGTATTTT
TRBD1,NA,12,TRBJ2-1,TRBV29-1,CSSRGSYNEQFF,TGCAGCTCCAGGGGGTCCTACAATGAGCAGTTCTTC
NA,NA,13,TRBJ2-1,TRBV9,CASSVGGTGEQFF,TGTGCCAGCAGCGTAGGGGGGACGGGTGAGCAGTTCTTC
NA,once,14,TRBJ2-7,TRBV4-1,CASSSDAGSYEQYF,TGCGCCAGCAGCTCGGACGCGGGGTCCTACGAGCAGTACTTC
TRBD2,NA,14,TRBJ2-2,TRBV29-1,CSVELAGNTGELFF,TGCAGCGTTGAACTAGCGGGGAACACCGGGGAGCTGTTTTTT
NA,once,15,TRBJ2-2,TRBV7-9,CASLPTFGDTGELFF,TGTGCCAGCCTCCCTACCTTCGGCGACACCGGGGAGCTGTTTTTT
NA,NA,15,TRBJ2-3,TRBV6-5,CASSYSTGDTDTQYF,TGTGCCAGCAGTTACTCGACGGGGGACACAGATACGCAGTATTTT
NA,NA,13,TRBJ2-1,TRBV19,CASTPTQGSEQFF,TGTGCCAGTACCCCAACCCAGGGGAGTGAGCAGTTCTTC
TRBD1,NA,15,TRBJ1-1,TRBV27,CASSPLDRGYTEAFF,TGTGCCAGCAGTCCTTTGGACAGGGGGTACACTGAAGCTTTCTTT
TRBD1,NA,14,TRBJ1-2,TRBV25-1,CASTQGTGLRGYTF,TGTGCCAGCACCCAAGGGACAGGGCTGAGGGGCTACACCTTC
TRBD1,NA,17,TRBJ2-7,TRBV29-1,CRVEGAPGGLSSYEQYF,TGCAGGGTTGAAGGGGCCCCAGGGGGCTTGAGCTCCTACGAGCAGTACTTC
TRBD1,NA,13,TRBJ1-1,TRBV30,CAWTDRGGTEAFF,TGTGCCTGGACGGACAGGGGTGGCACTGAAGCTTTCTTT
NA,NA,11,TRBJ2-3,TRBV10-1,CARHQVDTQYF,TGCGCCAGGCATCAGGTAGATACGCAGTATTTT
NA,NA,15,TRBJ2-1,TRBV29-1,CSVEGSVTSNDEQFF,TGCAGCGTTGAAGGTTCCGTCACCTCGAATGATGAGCAGTTCTTC
TRBD2,NA,15,TRBJ2-1,TRBV7-2,CASSEGDGRDNEQFF,TGTGCCAGCAGCGAAGGTGACGGGAGGGACAATGAGCAGTTCTTC
TRBD2,NA,14,TRBJ2-7,TRBV5-1,CASSPSGGPTEQYF,TGCGCCAGCAGCCCTAGCGGGGGGCCCACCGAGCAGTACTTC
TRBD1,once,15,TRBJ1-4,TRBV6-5,CASSAPGTGYEKLFF,TGTGCCAGCAGCGCACCCGGGACAGGATATGAAAAACTGTTTTTT
TRBD1,NA,15,TRBJ2-3,TRBV29-1,CSVAGTGGIGDTQYF,TGCAGCGTCGCCGGGACAGGGGGCATTGGAGATACGCAGTATTTT
NA,NA,15,TRBJ1-5,TRBV2,CASSSGLRSNQPQHF,TGTGCCAGCTCTTCCGGATTACGTAGCAATCAGCCCCAGCATTTT
NA,NA,13,TRBJ2-7,TRBV7-9,CASSLDSSYEQYF,TGTGCCAGCAGCTTGGACTCTTCCTACGAGCAGTACTTC
TRBD2,NA,14,TRBJ2-5,TRBV7-9,CASSSLAGQETQYF,TGTGCCAGCAGCTCACTAGCGGGGCAAGAGACCCAGTACTTC
NA,once,12,TRBJ1-6,TRBV7-9,CASSLGDSPLHF,TGTGCCAGCAGCCTCGGGGATTCACCCCTCCACTTT